This is a list of T cell receptor beta chains from one sample in a study of PD-L1 blockade in urothelial cancer. The data were produced by immunoSEQ multiplex PCR, yet TCRdb's version contains in-frame clones alone and is incomplete. The table records 31,000 or so clones, 80% to 90% of them present only once. Material: PBMCs, obtained around atezolizumab (anti-PD-L1) treatment. The receptors stem from a man older than 75 with urothelial cancer. The CDR3 runs from the conserved cysteine through the conserved F or W. The D gene is left open where the match is weak. Rows may omit the clone size; those that give it use once, few, many or a size class.

j_gene,abundance,d_gene,v_gene,CDR3aa,CDR3nt
TRBJ2-7,-,TRBD2,TRBV19,CASSIVSGDYEQYF,TGTGCCAGTAGTATAGTAAGCGGGGACTACGAGCAGTACTTC
TRBJ2-5,-,-,TRBV5-4,CASSLRQTQETQYF,TGTGCCAGCAGCTTGCGACAGACCCAAGAGACCCAGTACTTC
TRBJ2-3,-,TRBD2,TRBV7-2,CASSSGLAGEAQYF,TGTGCCAGCAGCTCTGGACTAGCGGGAGAGGCGCAGTATTTT
TRBJ2-3,-,TRBD2,TRBV28,CASTPGGLADTDTQYF,TGTGCCAGCACCCCGGGGGGACTAGCGGACACAGATACGCAGTATTTT
TRBJ2-7,few,TRBD1,TRBV5-1,CASSLVGTANYEQYF,TGCGCCAGCAGCTTGGTGGGGACAGCTAACTACGAGCAGTACTTC
TRBJ2-2,-,-,TRBV19,CASNPGTNTGELFF,TGTGCCAGTAACCCGGGAACGAACACCGGGGAGCTGTTTTTT
TRBJ2-1,few,TRBD1,TRBV5-1,CASSLDVLGTGHNEQFF,TGCGCCAGCAGCTTGGACGTCCTCGGGACAGGACACAATGAGCAGTTCTTC
TRBJ2-7,-,TRBD1,TRBV28,CATEWDRGRREQYF,TGTGCCACTGAATGGGACAGGGGGCGCCGTGAGCAGTACTTC
TRBJ1-1,few,-,TRBV6-1,CASNIGEENEAFF,TGTGCCAGCAACATCGGAGAGGAGAACGAAGCTTTCTTT
TRBJ2-5,-,-,TRBV7-2,CASSLNPPGTQYF,TGTGCCAGCAGCCTAAACCCTCCAGGGACCCAGTACTTC
TRBJ2-1,-,-,TRBV5-1,CASSLVGPNNEQFF,TGCGCCAGCAGCTTGGTGGGCCCGAACAATGAGCAGTTCTTC
TRBJ2-4,-,TRBD1,TRBV2,CAGSRDRANIQYF,TGTGCCGGCAGCAGGGACAGGGCAAACATTCAGTACTTC
TRBJ2-1,-,TRBD1,TRBV10-3,CAISLGTGISYNEQFF,TGTGCCATCAGTCTCGGGACAGGGATCTCCTACAATGAGCAGTTCTTC
TRBJ1-1,-,TRBD1,TRBV11-2,CASSSSTGMNEAFF,TGTGCCAGCAGCTCATCGACAGGGATGAATGAAGCTTTCTTT
TRBJ1-5,-,-,TRBV19,CASQAGRQPQHF,TGTGCCAGTCAAGCAGGGAGGCAGCCCCAGCATTTT
TRBJ2-1,-,TRBD2,TRBV5-4,CASSIGTRGGEQFF,TGTGCCAGCAGCATCGGGACTAGGGGCGGGGAGCAGTTCTTC
TRBJ1-1,-,TRBD1,TRBV18,CASSSGQGAVSEAFF,TGTGCCAGCTCATCGGGACAGGGGGCTGTTTCTGAAGCTTTCTTT
TRBJ1-5,-,-,TRBV11-3,CASSFREPQHF,TGTGCCAGCAGCTTTCGGGAGCCCCAGCATTTT
TRBJ2-3,-,-,TRBV5-1,CASSSGTLGADTQYF,TGCGCCAGCAGTTCGGGGACTTTGGGGGCAGATACGCAGTATTTT
TRBJ2-2,-,-,TRBV6-1,CAHSSGPNTGELFF,TGTGCCCACAGTAGCGGACCGAACACCGGGGAGCTGTTTTTT
TRBJ2-1,-,-,TRBV2,CASRRREESNEQFF,TGTGCCAGCAGGAGGAGGGAGGAGAGTAATGAGCAGTTCTTC
TRBJ2-3,-,TRBD1,TRBV6-1,CASSWDRGRDTQYF,TGTGCCAGCAGTTGGGACAGGGGAAGAGATACGCAGTATTTT
TRBJ2-7,-,-,TRBV21-1,CASSSQGPGTSGEAYEQYF,TGTGCCAGCAGCAGCCAGGGGCCGGGGACTAGCGGGGAGGCTTACGAGCAGTACTTC
TRBJ1-2,-,-,TRBV4-3,CASSQDYGGERSYTF,TGCGCCAGCAGCCAAGATTATGGAGGGGAAAGGAGCTACACCTTC
TRBJ2-7,-,TRBD1,TRBV6-1,CASSDGQGYEQYF,TGTGCCAGCAGTGATGGACAGGGCTACGAGCAGTACTTC
TRBJ2-2,-,-,TRBV5-6,CASSLGQIGGELFF,TGTGCCAGCAGTTTGGGACAAATTGGCGGGGAGCTGTTTTTT
TRBJ1-2,-,TRBD1,TRBV7-2,CASSYGTVGSYGYTF,TGTGCCAGCAGCTACGGGACAGTTGGTAGCTATGGCTACACCTTC
TRBJ1-2,-,TRBD1,TRBV6-6,CASSNMGQGALGYTF,TGTGCCAGCAGTAACATGGGACAGGGGGCGTTGGGCTACACCTTC
TRBJ2-3,-,-,TRBV10-2,CASSDLGLNTDTQYF,TGCGCCAGCAGTGATTTAGGACTGAACACAGATACGCAGTATTTT
TRBJ1-1,-,-,TRBV20-1,CSARMAAEAFF,TGCAGTGCTAGAATGGCAGCTGAAGCTTTCTTT
TRBJ2-2,-,-,TRBV5-6,CASSQNSNTGELFF,TGTGCCAGCAGCCAAAACAGTAACACCGGGGAGCTGTTTTTT
TRBJ2-7,-,TRBD1,TRBV27,CASREQGVSSYEQYF,TGTGCCAGCAGGGAACAGGGGGTGAGCTCCTACGAGCAGTACTTC
TRBJ1-1,-,-,TRBV11-2,CASSFQGNTEAFF,TGTGCCAGCAGCTTCCAGGGGAACACTGAAGCTTTCTTT
TRBJ2-3,-,TRBD2,TRBV7-9,CASSRTRGTDTQYF,TGTGCCAGCAGCAGGACTAGAGGCACAGATACGCAGTATTTT
TRBJ2-7,-,-,TRBV9,CASSVSLVSEQYF,TGTGCCAGCAGCGTAAGTCTAGTTAGCGAGCAGTACTTC
TRBJ1-4,-,TRBD1,TRBV12-5,CASGTGAYYEKLFF,TGTGCTAGCGGGACAGGGGCTTATTATGAAAAACTGTTTTTT